This T cell receptor beta chain derives from a study of blood T cell repertoires in COVID-19. Study as a whole: The United States, Italy and Spain supplied acute and convalescent COVID-19 samples. The cDNA or gDNA used as material had been derived from T cells, B-cell-depleted T cells, or PBMCs.

This clone was found once. The CDR3 loop spans 16 amino acids. With 2 bases clipped from V and 6 bases from J, the junction kept 7 bases outside the gene matches. Germline V gene data show CDR1 as MGHRA and CDR2 as YSYEKL. Produced via immunoSEQ multiplex PCR; TCRdb's table is partial and in-frame only. The sample lists about 400,000 clones, about 89% occurring once. Sequencing was done on a sample of peripheral blood. This clonotype was sampled from a man in his forties or fifties with acute or convalescent COVID-19. The chain carries TRBV4-1 and TRBJ1-4; TRBD1 agrees at 9 bases. CDR3 region: CASSQRPGQGYEKLFF. The DNA for the CDR3 is TGCGCCAGCAGCCAAAGACCGGGACAGGGTTATGAAAAACTGTTTTTT.